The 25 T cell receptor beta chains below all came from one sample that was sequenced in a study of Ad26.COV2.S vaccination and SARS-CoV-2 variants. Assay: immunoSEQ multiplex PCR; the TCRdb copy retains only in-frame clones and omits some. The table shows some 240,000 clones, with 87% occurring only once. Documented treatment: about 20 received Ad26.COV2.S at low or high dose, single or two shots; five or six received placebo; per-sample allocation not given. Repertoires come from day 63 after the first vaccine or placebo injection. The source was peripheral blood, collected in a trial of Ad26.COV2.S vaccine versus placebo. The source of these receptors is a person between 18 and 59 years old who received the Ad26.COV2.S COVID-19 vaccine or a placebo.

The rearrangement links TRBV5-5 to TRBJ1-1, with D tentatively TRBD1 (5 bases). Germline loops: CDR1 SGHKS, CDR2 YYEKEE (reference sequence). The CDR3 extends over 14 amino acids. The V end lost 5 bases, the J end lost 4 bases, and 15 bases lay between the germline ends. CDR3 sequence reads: CASRFQGSSTEAFF. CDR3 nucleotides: TGTGCCAGCAGATTCCAGGGTTCGAGCACTGAAGCTTTCTTT.

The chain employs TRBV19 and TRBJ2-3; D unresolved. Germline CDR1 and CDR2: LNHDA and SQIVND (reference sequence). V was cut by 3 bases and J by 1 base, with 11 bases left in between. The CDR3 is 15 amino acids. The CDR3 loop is CASSISWSRTDTQYF. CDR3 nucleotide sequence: TGTGCCAGTAGTATTAGTTGGTCCCGCACAGATACGCAGTATTTT.

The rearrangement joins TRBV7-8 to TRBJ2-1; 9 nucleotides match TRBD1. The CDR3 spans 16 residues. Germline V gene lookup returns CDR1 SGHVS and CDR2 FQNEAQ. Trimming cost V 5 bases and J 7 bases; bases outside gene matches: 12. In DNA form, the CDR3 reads TGTGCCAGCAGCGCACTTCCGGGACAGGGTAAAAATGAGCAGTTCTTC. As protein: CASSALPGQGKNEQFF.

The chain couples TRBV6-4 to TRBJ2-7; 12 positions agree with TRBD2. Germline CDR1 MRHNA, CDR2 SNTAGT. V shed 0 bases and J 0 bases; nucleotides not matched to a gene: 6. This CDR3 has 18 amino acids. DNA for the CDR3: TGTGCCAGCAGTGACTCCCCAAGACTAGCGGGGGACTCCTACGAGCAGTACGTC. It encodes CASSDSPRLAGDSYEQYV.

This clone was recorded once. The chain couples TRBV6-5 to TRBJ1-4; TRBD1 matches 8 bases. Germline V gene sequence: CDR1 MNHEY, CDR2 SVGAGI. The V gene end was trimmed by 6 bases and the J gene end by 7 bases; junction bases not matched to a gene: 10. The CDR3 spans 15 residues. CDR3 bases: TGTGCCAGCAGCCCCTCGACAGGGGAGGGTGAAAAACTGTTTTTT. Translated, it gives CASSPSTGEGEKLFF.

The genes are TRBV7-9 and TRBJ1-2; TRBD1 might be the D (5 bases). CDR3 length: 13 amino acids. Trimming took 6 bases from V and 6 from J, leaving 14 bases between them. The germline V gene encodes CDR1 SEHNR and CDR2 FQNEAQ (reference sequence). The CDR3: CASRRLGDDGYTF. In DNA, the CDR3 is TGTGCCAGCAGGAGGCTGGGGGACGATGGCTACACCTTC.

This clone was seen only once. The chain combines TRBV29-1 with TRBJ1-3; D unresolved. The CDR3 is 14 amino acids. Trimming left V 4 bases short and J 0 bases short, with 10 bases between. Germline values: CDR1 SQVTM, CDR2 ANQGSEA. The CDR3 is CSVADHFSGNTIYF. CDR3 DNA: TGCAGCGTTGCGGACCATTTCTCTGGAAACACCATATATTTT.

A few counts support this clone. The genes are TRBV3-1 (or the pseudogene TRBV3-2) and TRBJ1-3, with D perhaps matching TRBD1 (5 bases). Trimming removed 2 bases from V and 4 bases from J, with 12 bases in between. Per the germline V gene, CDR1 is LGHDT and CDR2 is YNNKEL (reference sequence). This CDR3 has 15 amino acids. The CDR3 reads CASSQQGTVGNTIYF. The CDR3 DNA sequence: TGTGCCAGCAGCCAACAAGGGACGGTAGGAAACACCATATATTTT.

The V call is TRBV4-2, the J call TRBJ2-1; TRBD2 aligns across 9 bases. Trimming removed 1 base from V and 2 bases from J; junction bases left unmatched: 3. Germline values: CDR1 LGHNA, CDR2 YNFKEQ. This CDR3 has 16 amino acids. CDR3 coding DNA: TGTGCCAGCAGCCAAGGGGCGGGGGGGACCTACAATGAGCAGTTCTTC. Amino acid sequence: CASSQGAGGTYNEQFF.

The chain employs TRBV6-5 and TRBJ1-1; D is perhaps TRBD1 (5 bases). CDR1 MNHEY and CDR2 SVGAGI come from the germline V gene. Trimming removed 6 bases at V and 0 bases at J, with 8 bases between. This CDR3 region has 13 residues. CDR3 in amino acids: CASRGGMNTEAFF. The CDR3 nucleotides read TGTGCCAGCAGGGGGGGAATGAACACTGAAGCTTTCTTT.

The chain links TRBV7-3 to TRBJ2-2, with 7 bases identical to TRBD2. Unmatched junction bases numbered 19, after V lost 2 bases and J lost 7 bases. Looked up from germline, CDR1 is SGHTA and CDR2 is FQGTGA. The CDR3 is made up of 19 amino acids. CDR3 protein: CASSLVPFQTSFASGELFF. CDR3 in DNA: TGTGCCAGCAGCTTAGTTCCCTTTCAGACTAGCTTTGCTAGCGGGGAGCTGTTTTTT.

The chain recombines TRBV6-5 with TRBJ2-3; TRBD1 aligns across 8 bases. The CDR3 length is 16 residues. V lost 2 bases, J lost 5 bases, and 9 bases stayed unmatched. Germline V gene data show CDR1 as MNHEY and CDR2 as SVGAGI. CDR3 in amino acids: CASSYRAGQGLDTQYF. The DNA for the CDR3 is TGTGCCAGCAGTTACAGGGCTGGACAGGGATTAGATACGCAGTATTTT.

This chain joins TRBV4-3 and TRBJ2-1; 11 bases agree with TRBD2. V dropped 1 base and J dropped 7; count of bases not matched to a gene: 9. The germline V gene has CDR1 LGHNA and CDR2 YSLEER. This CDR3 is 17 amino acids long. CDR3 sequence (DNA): TGCGCCAGCAGCCAAGGAGTGGTGACTAGCGGGGTGAATGAGCAGTTCTTC. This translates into CASSQGVVTSGVNEQFF.

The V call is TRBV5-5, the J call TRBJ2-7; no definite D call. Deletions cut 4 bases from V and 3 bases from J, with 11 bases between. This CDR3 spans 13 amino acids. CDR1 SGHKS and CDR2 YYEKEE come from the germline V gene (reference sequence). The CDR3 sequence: CASSLADNYEQYV. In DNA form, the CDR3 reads TGTGCCAGCAGCCTGGCGGATAACTACGAGCAGTACGTC.

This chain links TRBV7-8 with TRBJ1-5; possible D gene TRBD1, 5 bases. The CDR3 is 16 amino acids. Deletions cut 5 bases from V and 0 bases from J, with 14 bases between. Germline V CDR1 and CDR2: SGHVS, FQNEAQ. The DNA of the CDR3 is TGTGCCAGCAGCCAAGAGACAGTTCTTAGCAATCAGCCCCAGCATTTT. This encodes CASSQETVLSNQPQHF.

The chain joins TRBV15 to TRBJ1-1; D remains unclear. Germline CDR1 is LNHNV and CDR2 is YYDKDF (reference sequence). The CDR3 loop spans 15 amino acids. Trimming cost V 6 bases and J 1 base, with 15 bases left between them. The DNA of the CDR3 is TGTGCCACCAGTAAGAGGTCCGGGGAGAACACTGAAGCTTTCTTT. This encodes CATSKRSGENTEAFF.

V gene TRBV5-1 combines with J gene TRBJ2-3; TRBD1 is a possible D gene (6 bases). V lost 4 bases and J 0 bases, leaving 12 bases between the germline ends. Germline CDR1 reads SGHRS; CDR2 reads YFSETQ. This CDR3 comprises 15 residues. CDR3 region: CASSADSTSTDTQYF. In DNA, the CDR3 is TGCGCCAGCAGCGCGGACAGCACTAGCACAGATACGCAGTATTTT.

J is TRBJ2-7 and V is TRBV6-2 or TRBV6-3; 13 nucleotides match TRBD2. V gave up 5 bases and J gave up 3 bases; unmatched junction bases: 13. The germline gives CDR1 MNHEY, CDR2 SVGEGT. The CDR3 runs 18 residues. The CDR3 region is CASSQGLAGYGPSYEQYV. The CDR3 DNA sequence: TGTGCCAGCAGTCAGGGACTAGCGGGATACGGTCCCAGCTACGAGCAGTACGTC.

CDR3 loop: CASSRQGAETQYF. Here the CDR3 DNA reads TGTGCCAGCAGCCGACAGGGGGCAGAGACCCAGTACTTC. The chain employs TRBV6-6 and TRBJ2-5; 10 bases match TRBD1. J lost 4 bases, V lost 6 bases, and 2 bases had no gene match. This CDR3 has 13 residues. Per germline, CDR1 MNHNY and CDR2 SVGAGI (reference sequence).

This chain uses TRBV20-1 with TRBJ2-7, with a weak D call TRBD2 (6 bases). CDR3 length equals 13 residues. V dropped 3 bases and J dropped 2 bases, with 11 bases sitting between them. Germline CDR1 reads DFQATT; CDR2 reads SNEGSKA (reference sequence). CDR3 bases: TGCAGTGCTAGTTTCGGGGGAACCTACGAGCAGTACTTC. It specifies CSASFGGTYEQYF.

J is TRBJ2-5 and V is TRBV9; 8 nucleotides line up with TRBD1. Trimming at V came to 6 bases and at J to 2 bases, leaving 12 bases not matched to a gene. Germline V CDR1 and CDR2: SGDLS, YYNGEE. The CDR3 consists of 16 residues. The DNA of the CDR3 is TGTGCCAGCACCAAAACCATAGGACAGGGACAAGAGACCCAGTACTTC. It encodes CASTKTIGQGQETQYF.

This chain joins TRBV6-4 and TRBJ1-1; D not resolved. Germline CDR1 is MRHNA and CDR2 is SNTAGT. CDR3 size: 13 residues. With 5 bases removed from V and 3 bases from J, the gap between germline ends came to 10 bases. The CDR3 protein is CASSILPDTEAFF. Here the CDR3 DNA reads TGTGCCAGCAGTATCCTTCCGGACACTGAAGCTTTCTTT.

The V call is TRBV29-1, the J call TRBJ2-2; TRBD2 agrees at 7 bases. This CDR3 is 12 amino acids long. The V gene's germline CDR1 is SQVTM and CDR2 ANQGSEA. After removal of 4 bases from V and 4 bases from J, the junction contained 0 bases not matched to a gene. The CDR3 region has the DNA TGCAGCGTTGGGGGGGGCACCGGGGAGCTGTTTTTT. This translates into CSVGGGTGELFF.

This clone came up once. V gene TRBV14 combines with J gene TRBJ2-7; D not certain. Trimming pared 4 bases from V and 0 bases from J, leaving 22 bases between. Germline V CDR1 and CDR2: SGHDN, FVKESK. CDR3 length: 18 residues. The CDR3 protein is CASSPRPLLRLSSYEQYF. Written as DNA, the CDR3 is TGTGCCAGCAGCCCACGGCCCCTCCTCCGGTTGAGCTCCTACGAGCAGTACTTC.

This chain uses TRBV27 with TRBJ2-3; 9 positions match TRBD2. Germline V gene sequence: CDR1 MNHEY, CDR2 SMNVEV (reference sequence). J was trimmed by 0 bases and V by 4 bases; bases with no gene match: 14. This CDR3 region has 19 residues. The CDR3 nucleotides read TGTGCCAGCAGTTACTATTCTAGCGGGGTACTTTTGAGCACAGATACGCAGTATTTT. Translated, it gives CASSYYSSGVLLSTDTQYF.